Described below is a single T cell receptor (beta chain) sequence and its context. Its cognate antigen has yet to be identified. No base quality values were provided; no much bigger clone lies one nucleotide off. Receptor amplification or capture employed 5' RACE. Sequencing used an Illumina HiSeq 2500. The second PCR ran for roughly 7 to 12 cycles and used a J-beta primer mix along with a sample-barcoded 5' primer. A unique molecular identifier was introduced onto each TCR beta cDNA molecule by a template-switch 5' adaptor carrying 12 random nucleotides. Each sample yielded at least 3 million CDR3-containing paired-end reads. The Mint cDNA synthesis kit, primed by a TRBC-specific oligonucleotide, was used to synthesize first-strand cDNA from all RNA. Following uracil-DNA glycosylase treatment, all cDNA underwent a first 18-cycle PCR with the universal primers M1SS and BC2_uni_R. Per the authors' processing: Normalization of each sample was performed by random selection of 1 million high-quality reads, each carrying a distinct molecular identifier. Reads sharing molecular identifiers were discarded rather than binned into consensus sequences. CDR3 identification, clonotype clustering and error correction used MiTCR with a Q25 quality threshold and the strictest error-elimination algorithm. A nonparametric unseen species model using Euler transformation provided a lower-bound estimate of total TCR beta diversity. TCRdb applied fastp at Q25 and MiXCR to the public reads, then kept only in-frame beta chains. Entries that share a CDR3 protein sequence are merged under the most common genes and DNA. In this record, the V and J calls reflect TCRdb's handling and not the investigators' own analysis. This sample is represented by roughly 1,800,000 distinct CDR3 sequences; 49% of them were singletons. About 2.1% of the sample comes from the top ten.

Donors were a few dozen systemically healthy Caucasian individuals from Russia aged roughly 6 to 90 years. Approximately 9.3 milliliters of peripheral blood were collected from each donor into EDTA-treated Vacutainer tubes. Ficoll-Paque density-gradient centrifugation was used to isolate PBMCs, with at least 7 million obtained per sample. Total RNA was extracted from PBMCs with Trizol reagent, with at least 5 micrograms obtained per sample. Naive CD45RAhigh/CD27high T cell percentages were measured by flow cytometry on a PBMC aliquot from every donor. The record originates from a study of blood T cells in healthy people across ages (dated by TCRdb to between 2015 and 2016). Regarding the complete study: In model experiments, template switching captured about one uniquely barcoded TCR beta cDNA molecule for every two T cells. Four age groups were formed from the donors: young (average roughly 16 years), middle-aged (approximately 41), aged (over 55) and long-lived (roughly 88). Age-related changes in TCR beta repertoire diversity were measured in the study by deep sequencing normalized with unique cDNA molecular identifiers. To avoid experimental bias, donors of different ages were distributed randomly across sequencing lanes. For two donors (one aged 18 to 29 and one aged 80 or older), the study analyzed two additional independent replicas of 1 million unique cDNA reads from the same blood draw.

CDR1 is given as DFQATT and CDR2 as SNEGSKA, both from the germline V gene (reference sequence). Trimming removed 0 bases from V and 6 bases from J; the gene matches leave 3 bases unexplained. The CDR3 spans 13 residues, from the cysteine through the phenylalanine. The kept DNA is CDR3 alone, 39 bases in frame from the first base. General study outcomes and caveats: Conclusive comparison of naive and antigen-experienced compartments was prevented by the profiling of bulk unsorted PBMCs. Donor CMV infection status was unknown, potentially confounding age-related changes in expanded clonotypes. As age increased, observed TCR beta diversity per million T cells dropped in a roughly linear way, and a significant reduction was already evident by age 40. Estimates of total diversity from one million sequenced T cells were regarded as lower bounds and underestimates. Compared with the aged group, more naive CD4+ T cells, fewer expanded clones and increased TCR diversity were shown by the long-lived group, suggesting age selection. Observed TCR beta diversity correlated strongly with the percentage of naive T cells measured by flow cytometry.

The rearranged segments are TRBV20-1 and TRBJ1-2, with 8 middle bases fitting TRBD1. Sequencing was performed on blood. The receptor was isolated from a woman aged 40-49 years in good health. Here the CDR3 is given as CSARDTRGHGYTF. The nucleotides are TGCAGTGCTAGAGACACCAGGGGGCATGGCTACACCTTC.